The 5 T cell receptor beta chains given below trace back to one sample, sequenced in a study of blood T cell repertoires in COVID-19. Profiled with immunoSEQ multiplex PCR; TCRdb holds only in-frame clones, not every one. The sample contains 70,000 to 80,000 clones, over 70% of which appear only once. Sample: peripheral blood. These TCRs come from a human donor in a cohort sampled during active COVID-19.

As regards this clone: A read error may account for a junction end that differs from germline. CDR3 sequence: CASSSYQGRQETQYF. The CDR3 coding sequence is TGTGCTAGCAGCTCTTACCAGGGCCGCCAAGAGACCCAGTACTTC. The chain employs TRBV7-7 and TRBJ2-5, with TRBD1 as a possible D gene (5 bases). The CDR3 extends over 15 amino acids. In germline, CDR1 is SSHAT, CDR2 FNYEAQ (reference sequence).

In DNA, the CDR3 is TGTGCCACCAGTGATTCCCGGGCCAAGGGGAAAGGAAACACCATATATTTT. Its protein product is CATSDSRAKGKGNTIYF. The V gene is TRBV24-1, the J gene TRBJ1-3, with a weak D call TRBD1 (5 bases). Germline V gene lookup returns CDR1 KGHDR and CDR2 SFDVKD. The CDR3 totals 17 residues. The V and J ends lost 2 bases and 4 bases respectively, with 17 bases between them.

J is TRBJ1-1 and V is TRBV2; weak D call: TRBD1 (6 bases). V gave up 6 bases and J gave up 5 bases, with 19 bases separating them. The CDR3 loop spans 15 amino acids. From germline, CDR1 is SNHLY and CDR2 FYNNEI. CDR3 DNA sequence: TGTGCCAGCAGGATGGACAGTACATTTCGGACTGAAGCTTTCTTT. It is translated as CASRMDSTFRTEAFF.

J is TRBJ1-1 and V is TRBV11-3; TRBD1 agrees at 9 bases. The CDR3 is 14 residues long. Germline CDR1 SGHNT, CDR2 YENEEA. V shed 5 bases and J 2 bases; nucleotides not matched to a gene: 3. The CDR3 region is CASSKQGANTEAFF. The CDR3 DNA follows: TGTGCCAGCAGCAAACAGGGGGCAAACACTGAAGCTTTCTTT.

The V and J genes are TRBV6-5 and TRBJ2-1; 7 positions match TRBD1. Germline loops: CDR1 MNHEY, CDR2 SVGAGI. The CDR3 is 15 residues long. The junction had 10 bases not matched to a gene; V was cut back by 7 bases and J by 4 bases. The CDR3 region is CASTITRDRYNEQFF. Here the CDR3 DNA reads TGTGCCAGCACAATTACCCGGGACAGATACAATGAGCAGTTCTTC.